Listed here are 17 T cell receptor beta chains from one sample, sequenced in a study of Graves' ophthalmopathy and Graves' hyperthyroidism. TCR beta CDR3 amplification used RNA transcripts. HTBI-primed first-round RT-PCR preceded second-round multiplex PCR. TCRdb fed the multiplex PCR reads into MiXCR, producing one record per CDR3 protein. The repertoire holds over a million distinct CDR3 sequences, with less than 45% as singletons. Material: peripheral blood or thyroid tissue (not recorded which). All receptors come from an adult man with Graves' hyperthyroidism.

This sequence joins TRBV6-1 and TRBJ1-5; D gene uncertain. The germline V and J ends were trimmed by 6 bases and 0 bases, with 12 bases remaining between them. CDR1 is MNHNS, CDR2 SASEGT, per germline. The CDR3 spans 15 residues. Here the CDR3 DNA reads TGTGCCAGCAGAAACGGGATCTATAGCAATCAGCCCCAGCATTTT. This encodes CASRNGIYSNQPQHF.

At least ten counts were recorded for this clonotype. The rearrangement uses TRBV29-1 and TRBJ2-2, with D perhaps matching TRBD2 (5 bases). V lost 5 bases and J 7 bases, leaving 14 bases between the germline ends. This CDR3 contains 13 residues. Germline V CDR1 and CDR2: SQVTM, ANQGSEA. CDR3 bases: TGCAGCGTTCTTCCCGGGGTGGGCGGGGAGCTGTTTTTT. Residues: CSVLPGVGGELFF.

The V gene is TRBV15, the J gene TRBJ1-5; 7 nucleotides match TRBD1. This CDR3 is 16 amino acids long. The V gene's germline CDR1 is LNHNV and CDR2 YYDKDF (reference sequence). Trimming took 2 bases from V and 11 from J; bases not matched to a gene: 15. The DNA of the CDR3 is TGTGCCACCAGCAGAAAAGGAGGGGACAGAGAAGAGACCCAGCATTTT. Translation: CATSRKGGDREETQHF.

The chain recombines TRBV2 with TRBJ1-1; D remains unclear. The V end was cut by 7 bases, the J end by 5 bases, with 17 bases between. Germline V gene lookup returns CDR1 SNHLY and CDR2 FYNNEI. This CDR3 spans 14 amino acids. CDR3 protein: CASISNGVGTEAFF. In DNA, the CDR3 is TGTGCCAGCATATCGAATGGGGTGGGGACTGAAGCTTTCTTT.

This clonotype has just a few counts. The rearrangement links TRBV3-1 to TRBJ1-2, with D tentatively TRBD1 (5 bases). Germline CDR1 reads LGHDT; CDR2 reads YNNKEL (reference sequence). The CDR3 has 15 residues. Trimming shortened V by 3 bases and J by 1 base, and 12 bases separated the two germline ends. The CDR3 DNA sequence: TGTGCCAGCAGCCAGGGACCGACCTATAACTATGGCTACACCTTC. Its protein is CASSQGPTYNYGYTF.

This clonotype was picked up a small number of times. V is TRBV7-9 and J is TRBJ1-6; TRBD1 matches at 9 bases. The V and J ends lost 3 bases and 9 bases, in that order; junction bases with no gene match: 12. In germline, CDR1 is SEHNR, CDR2 FQNEAQ (reference sequence). The CDR3 runs to 17 residues. The CDR3, as DNA: TGTGCCAGCAGCTTCCCCGGGACAGGGAATTTTAGTTCACCCCTCCACTTT. It codes for CASSFPGTGNFSSPLHF.

The table lists this clonotype with many counts. V and J are TRBV29-1 and TRBJ1-2; D is unresolved. The V end was cut by 4 bases, the J end by 7 bases, with 13 bases between. The CDR3 has 12 residues. The V gene's germline CDR1 is SQVTM and CDR2 ANQGSEA. The chain's CDR3 is CSVGGHRGGYTF. CDR3 bases: TGCAGCGTTGGGGGTCATCGTGGTGGCTACACCTTC.

V is TRBV4-3 and J is TRBJ1-2; 8 nucleotides match TRBD1. The CDR3 loop spans 17 amino acids. CDR1 and CDR2 from the germline V gene are LGHNA and YSLEER. J lost 2 bases, V lost 2 bases, and 10 bases had no gene match. CDR3 DNA sequence: TGCGCCAGCAGCCAAAGGCCCCAGGGGGCGGTGAACTATGGCTACACCTTC. This gives the protein CASSQRPQGAVNYGYTF.

In this sample, this clonotype turned up many times. The rearrangement joins TRBV20-1 to TRBJ2-2; D possibly corresponds to TRBD2 (5 bases). The CDR3 is 15 amino acids. Germline values: CDR1 DFQATT, CDR2 SNEGSKA (reference sequence). V was pared by 0 bases and J by 2 bases, with 10 bases between. CDR3 in amino acids: CSARDLRENTGELFF. The CDR3 bases are TGCAGTGCTAGAGATCTCCGGGAAAACACCGGGGAGCTGTTTTTT.

At least ten counts were recorded for this clonotype. This chain connects TRBV11-3 to TRBJ2-2; D not resolved. The V and J ends lost 2 bases and 7 bases respectively, with 8 bases between them. This CDR3 is built from 13 residues. Germline CDR1 is SGHNT and CDR2 is YENEEA. Here the CDR3 DNA reads TGTGCCAGCAGCTTAACGCCCAGCGGGGAGCTGTTTTTT. Translation gives CASSLTPSGELFF.

The chain couples TRBV20-1 to TRBJ1-2; no reliable D call. The germline V gene encodes CDR1 DFQATT and CDR2 SNEGSKA (reference sequence). The CDR3 has 15 residues. The V gene lost 1 base and the J gene lost 2 bases, with 14 bases spanning the gap. CDR3 bases: TGCAGTGCTAGAGCCGGTGGAGCCCCCAACTATGGCTACACCTTC. It yields the protein CSARAGGAPNYGYTF.

The gene calls are TRBV7-8 and TRBJ2-5, with TRBD2 matching over 9 bases. The V segment lost 4 bases and the J segment 4 bases; nucleotides outside the gene matches: 10. Germline CDR1 reads SGHVS; CDR2 reads FQNEAQ. The CDR3 contains 16 residues. CDR3 residues: CASSYAGGLPTETQYF. As DNA, the CDR3 is TGTGCCAGCAGCTATGCGGGAGGGCTACCGACAGAGACCCAGTACTTC.

The chain links TRBV12-3 or TRBV12-4 to TRBJ1-2; 8 bases map to TRBD1. There are 15 residues in the CDR3. J was trimmed by 3 bases and V by 5 bases; bases with no gene match: 8. CDR3 nucleotides: TGTGCCAGCAGTAACGCCGGGACAGGTGACTATGGCTACACCTTC. Translated, it gives CASSNAGTGDYGYTF.

V and J are TRBV2 and TRBJ1-5, with D tentatively TRBD1 (6 bases). The CDR3 loop spans 18 amino acids. The germline V and J ends were trimmed by 7 bases and 3 bases, with 25 bases remaining between them. CDR1 and CDR2 from the germline V gene are SNHLY and FYNNEI. The CDR3 reads CASTYQQGGDIINQPQHF. The CDR3 DNA follows: TGTGCCAGCACTTACCAGCAGGGAGGGGACATAATCAATCAGCCCCAGCATTTT.

About this clonotype itself: Since the CDR3 does not end with the conserved phenylalanine or tryptophan, this likely comes from a read error. The V and J genes are TRBV7-9 and TRBJ1-2; D uncertain. The ends were cut back, 5 bases at V and 4 bases at J, with 11 bases in the middle. Germline V gives CDR1 SEHNR, CDR2 FQNEAQ (reference sequence). The CDR3 spans 13 residues. The CDR3, as DNA: TGTGCCAGCAGCCTCGGACCGGCCTATGGCTACACCTCC. Translating it yields CASSLGPAYGYTS.

This clonotype was counted only a few times. The genes are TRBV2 and TRBJ1-5; 9 bases are a match to TRBD1. The length of the CDR3 is 16 residues. The V gene end was trimmed by 5 bases and the J gene end by 6 bases; junction bases not matched to a gene: 11. CDR1 is SNHLY and CDR2 is FYNNEI in the germline V gene. Here the CDR3 reads CASSPSQGALGQPQHF. The CDR3 region has the DNA TGTGCCAGCAGTCCATCACAGGGGGCTTTGGGTCAGCCCCAGCATTTT.

The V gene is TRBV9, the J gene TRBJ1-2; no clear D gene. Germline CDR1 SGDLS, CDR2 YYNGEE. The CDR3 spans 12 residues. Between the trimmed V and J ends, which lost 3 bases and 8 bases, there was a span of 11 bases. The CDR3 here is CASSASGGGYTF. CDR3 in DNA: TGTGCCAGCAGCGCCTCAGGTGGCGGCTACACCTTC. The full variable domain, with the rest looked up from reference TRBV9 and TRBJ1-2, is DSGVTQTPKHLITATGQRVTLRCSPRSGDLSVYWYQQSLDQGLQFLIQYYNGEERAKGNILERFSAQQFPDLHSELNLSSLELGDSALYFCASSASGGGYTFGSGTRLTVV.